This T cell receptor (beta chain) emerged from a study of cytomegalovirus exposure and HLA in healthy donors (dated 2017 in TCRdb). Regarding the research as a whole: According to an earlier analysis of 587 of the donors, about 179 million T cells yielded 117 million unique TCR beta sequences and 276 Gb of sequence data. About 330 gigabases of sequencing data and approximately 91 million unique TCR sequences made up an early release that covered approximately 650 HLA-typed donors. The genetic ancestry cluster associated with self-reported Caucasian donors included 81% of the roughly 380 genotyped donors. The study was designed to test whether signatures of past pathogen exposure could be identified by cataloging public T cell receptors. The study profiled the T cell repertoires of hundreds of subjects by immunosequencing and related them to cytomegalovirus serostatus. A separate validation cohort of roughly 130 different subjects was used in addition to the 666-subject first cohort. To predict cytomegalovirus infection status, the study brought together high-throughput TCR immunosequencing, statistical association of individual TCRs with disease status, and machine learning. A later analysis re-analyzed previously published TCR beta repertoires from approximately 670 donors and added high-resolution HLA genotyping to study TCR occurrence patterns. In the later analysis, no new phenotypic data were used to find candidate immune exposures; instead, reliance was placed on TCR beta sequences and their occurrence across donors. To decide whether each TCR beta V gene segment behaved as functional or pseudogenic, an earlier analysis of some 600 of the donors relied on high-throughput TCR beta sequencing. Donor age, sex, ethnicity and CMV serostatus were collected together with the repertoire data. A later genetic analysis took genome-wide SNP genotypes for 398 of the 666 donors and used that subset as a discovery cohort. Every repertoire in the discovery cohort had been generated on one and the same sequencing platform. Both class I and class II loci were covered by HLA typing, at four-digit resolution. The number of donors typed differed by locus, with roughly 620-640 for A, B, C, DRB1 and DQB1, around 500 for DQA1, over 600 for DPA1, and 450 to 480 for DPB1. Five DR-DQ haplotypes were handled as single units for association and clustering, since linkage in the cohort was strong. Across roughly 420 genotyped donors of the cohort, an average of about 250,000 unique TCR beta nucleotide sequences per donor were sequenced, and roughly a sixth of those sequences were non-productive. Broader findings and caveats from the paper: Across donors, most TCR sequences were observed very rarely, whereas some public TCRs were present in many individuals. In a later genetic analysis, a missense DCLRE1C variant was associated with V-gene and J-gene trimming of TCR beta chains, and the association was replicated in an independent cohort. Because counts were too low, fewer than 20 rarely observed V segments, including chromosome 9 orphons, were excluded from the earlier analysis of around 590 of the donors. Because the 87-base-pair reads could not distinguish some IMGT-functional V segments, including TRBV6-2 and TRBV6-3, those segments were excluded. In an earlier analysis of a few hundred of the donors, most TCR beta V segments were observed in productive rearrangements about 87% or about 30% of the time, broadly matching IMGT annotations. The presence/absence analyses assumed that sequencing depth was roughly uniform across donors, and that assumption may not be true. A further reported finding was that TCR beta sequences accurately predicted the HLA-A and HLA-B alleles for most subjects in the first cohort. The sequencing pipeline was judged likely to have produced a cluster of highly shared sequence variants as a technical artifact. In the study, some 160 TCR beta chains were listed as associated with cytomegalovirus. In a later analysis, HLA-associated TCR beta chains showed more clonal expansion and lower generation probabilities than non-associated chains that were equally common. This cohort had only TCR beta chains sequenced, and the lack of alpha or paired-chain data limited which features could be detected. Correlated functional status among segregating V segments might reflect linkage disequilibrium, but an unknown experimental factor could not be ruled out. CMV serostatus was the only immune exposure information available for the cohort. It was suggested by the authors that the approach could potentially be generalized to other disease states and immunological phenotypes. According to a later analysis, most CMV-associated TCR beta chains appeared to be HLA-restricted, and the HLA associations seemed to be driven largely by CMV exposure. A few of the identified cytomegalovirus-associated TCR beta chains were confirmed in vitro to be specific for cytomegalovirus antigens. In a later analysis, the rate of TCR association differed among HLA loci, with DRB1 alleles having the most associated TCRs and HLA-C alleles having the fewest. The classifier was reported to diagnose cytomegalovirus status with high specificity and sensitivity in both the original and validation cohorts. When HLA alleles, especially DR and DQ, strongly co-occurred, TCR associations were difficult to assign to individual alleles. Specific HLA alleles were associated with about 17,000 TCR beta sequences at a false discovery rate of 0.05 in a later analysis. Several of the top co-occurrence clusters appeared to be linked to parvovirus B19, influenza, CMV and Epstein-Barr virus, according to a later analysis. A later genetic analysis reported fewer N-insertions in productive TCRs among donors in an Asian-associated ancestry cluster than the approximately 670-donor mean. HLA typing was unavailable for some donors at each locus, so association tests used only the typed subset.

Ends trimmed: V by 4 bases, J by 3 bases; bases unmatched to a gene: 3. The CDR3 measures 14 amino acids from cysteine to phenylalanine. The entry retains the CDR3 DNA only, 42 bases that are in frame from base 1. For CDR1 and CDR2, the germline V gene lists MGHDK and SYGVNS. Library construction relied on the immunoSEQ multiplex PCR assay. A mixture of 60 forward primers for TCR Vbeta segments and 13 reverse primers for TCR Jbeta segments was used in the multiplex PCR. The CDR3 region of rearranged TCR beta genes was amplified from genomic DNA by a multiplex PCR assay. Amplified TCR beta libraries were sequenced as 87-base-pair reads on the Illumina HiSeq System. Turning to the authors' computational methods: Across the 600 to 700 repertoires, a later analysis counted some 80 million unique TCR beta chains, around 10 million of which were shared by at least two donors. A nearest-neighbor algorithm error-corrected the raw reads and collapsed the reads into unique sequences, merging closely related sequences to remove PCR and sequencing errors. Alignment of CDR3 sequences to IMGT reference sequences was used to assign V, D and J gene segments. Each retained sequence needed at least a six-nucleotide match to both a V gene segment and a J gene segment. A rearrangement counted as productive if the CDR3 had no stop codons and remained in frame with V and J, and every other rearrangement counted as non-productive. Following IMGT convention, CDR3 was defined as the stretch from the second conserved V-encoded cysteine up to the conserved J-encoded phenylalanine. In an earlier analysis of more than 550 of the donors, sequences lacking an unambiguous match to a single V gene segment were excluded. In an earlier analysis of approximately 560 of the donors, a V segment was called functional when productive rearrangements were above 56.7%, and segregating when the standard deviation between donors exceeded 5%. To diagnose cytomegalovirus status from the catalog of TCR beta chain sequences, a statistical classification framework was built. V and J gene assignment, in a later analysis, came from comparing TCR nucleotide sequences with IMGT/GENE-DB human TR gene sequences. In a later analysis, CDR3 sequences and most-parsimonious VDJ recombination scenarios were assigned using the TCRdist pipeline. In a later analysis, each TCR beta chain was defined by its CDR3 amino acid sequence together with its V-gene family, and reads lacking a unique V-gene family were excluded. In a later analysis, 500 to 700 highly shared, low-generation-probability nucleotide sequences were removed to address suspected cross-contamination and a sequencing artifact. In a later analysis, a clonal expansion index for each public chain was calculated from normalized within-repertoire ranks of inferred template counts. Generation probabilities in a later analysis came from a VDJ recombination model fitted to out-of-frame rearrangements, and those results were checked against IGoR. Hypergeometric tests were used in a later analysis to score TCR-TCR, TCR-HLA and TCR-CMV co-occurrence, with a repertoire-size bias correction applied to the TCR pairs. A later analysis estimated false discovery rates by permuting HLA or CMV assignments 20 times. A later analysis grouped co-occurring TCRs with DBSCAN, adding TCRdist sequence similarity when clustering within HLA-allele-positive subsets. Repertoires with fewer than 30,000 or more than 120,000 public chains, plus five repertoires with anomalous nucleotide sharing, were excluded from co-occurrence clustering. The table was pulled from immuneACCESS by TCRdb, which kept in-frame rearrangements only. Such tables lose some clones; where checked, under half of the loss comes from unresolved V genes, and the rest has no known cause. V, J and clone size were drawn from that table, and D and trimming were deduced from the DNA. For this sample the table gives approximately 130,000 clones, of which 81% were detected only once. The ten most abundant clones make up 1.8% of the sample.

The cohort comprised more than 550 healthy bone marrow donors. Cohort members were all nominally healthy when sampled, although unrecorded immune exposures were likely present. The donor tested CMV seronegative, placing the donor among the roughly 340 seronegative members of the cohort. Every donor gave a peripheral blood sample, and the peripheral blood mononuclear cells from that sample were used for TCR beta sequencing. Genomic DNA was extracted from the blood cell samples with the Qiagen DNeasy Blood Extraction Kit. This clone has just a few counts. Its target antigen remains unknown. No quality values exist for individual bases; no much larger clone is one base distant.

The rearranged chain carries TRBV25-1 and TRBJ2-5, with TRBD2 identical over 9 junction bases. The receptor's source is a man aged 18 to 29 in good health and CMV-seronegative. Sequenced material: PBMCs. For the CDR3, the sequence is CASSVQRGEETQYF. The base sequence is TGTGCCAGCAGTGTCCAGCGGGGGGAAGAGACCCAGTACTTC.